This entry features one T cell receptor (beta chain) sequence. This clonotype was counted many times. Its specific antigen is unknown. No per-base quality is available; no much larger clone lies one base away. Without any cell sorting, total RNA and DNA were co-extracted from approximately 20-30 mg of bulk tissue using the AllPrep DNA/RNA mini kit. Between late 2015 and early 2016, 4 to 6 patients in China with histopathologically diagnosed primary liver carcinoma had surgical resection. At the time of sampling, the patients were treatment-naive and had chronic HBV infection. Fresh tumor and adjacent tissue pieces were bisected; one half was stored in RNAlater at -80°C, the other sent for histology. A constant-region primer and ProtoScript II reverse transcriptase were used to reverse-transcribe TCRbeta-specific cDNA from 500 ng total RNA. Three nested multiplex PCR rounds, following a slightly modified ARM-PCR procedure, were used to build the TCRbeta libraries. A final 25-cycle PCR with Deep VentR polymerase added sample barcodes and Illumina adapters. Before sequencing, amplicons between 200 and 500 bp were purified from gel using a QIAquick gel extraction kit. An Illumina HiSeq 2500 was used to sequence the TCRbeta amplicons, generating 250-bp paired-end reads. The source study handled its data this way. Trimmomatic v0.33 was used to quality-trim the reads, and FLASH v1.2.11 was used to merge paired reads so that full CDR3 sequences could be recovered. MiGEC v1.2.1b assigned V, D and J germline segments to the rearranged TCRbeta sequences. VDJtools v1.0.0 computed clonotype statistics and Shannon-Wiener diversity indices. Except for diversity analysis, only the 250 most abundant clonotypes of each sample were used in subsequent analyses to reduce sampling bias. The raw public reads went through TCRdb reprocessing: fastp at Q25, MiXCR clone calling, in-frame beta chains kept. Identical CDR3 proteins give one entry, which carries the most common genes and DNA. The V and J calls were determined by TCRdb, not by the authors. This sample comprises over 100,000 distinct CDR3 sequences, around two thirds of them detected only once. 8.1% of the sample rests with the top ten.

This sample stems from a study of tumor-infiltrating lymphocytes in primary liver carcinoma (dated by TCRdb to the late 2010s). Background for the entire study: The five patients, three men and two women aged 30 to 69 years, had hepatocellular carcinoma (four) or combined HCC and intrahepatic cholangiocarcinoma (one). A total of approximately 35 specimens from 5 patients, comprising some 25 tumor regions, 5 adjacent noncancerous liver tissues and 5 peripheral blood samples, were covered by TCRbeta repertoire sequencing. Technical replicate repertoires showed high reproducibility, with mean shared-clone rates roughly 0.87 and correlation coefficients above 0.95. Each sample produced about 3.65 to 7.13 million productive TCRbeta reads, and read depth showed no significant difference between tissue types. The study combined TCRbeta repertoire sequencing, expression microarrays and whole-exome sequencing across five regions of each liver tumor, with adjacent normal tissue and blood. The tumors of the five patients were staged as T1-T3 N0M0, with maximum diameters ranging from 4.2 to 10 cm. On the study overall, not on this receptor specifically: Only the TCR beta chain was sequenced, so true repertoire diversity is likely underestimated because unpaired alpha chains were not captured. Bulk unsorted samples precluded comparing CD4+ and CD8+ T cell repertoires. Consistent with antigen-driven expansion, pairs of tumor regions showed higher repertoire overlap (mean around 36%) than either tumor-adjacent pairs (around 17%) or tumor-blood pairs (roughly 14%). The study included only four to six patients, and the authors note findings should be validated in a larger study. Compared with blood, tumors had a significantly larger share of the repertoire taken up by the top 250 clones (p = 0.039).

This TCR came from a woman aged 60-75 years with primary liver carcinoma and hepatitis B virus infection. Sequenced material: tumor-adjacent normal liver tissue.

CDR3 protein: CASSAADRGGSNQPQHF. Here is the DNA: TGTGCCAGCAGCGCGGCGGACAGGGGAGGGAGCAATCAGCCCCAGCATTTT. Recombination linked TRBV7-9 to TRBJ1-5, and 9 junctional nucleotides match TRBD1. According to the germline V gene (reference sequence), CDR1 reads SEHNR and CDR2 reads FQNEAQ. The CDR3 numbers 17 residues from cysteine through phenylalanine. CDR3 DNA is the only sequence kept; it has 51 bases, read in frame from the first base. V has 5 bases trimmed and J has 1 base trimmed; junction bases matching no gene number 9.